This TCR beta chain was obtained from a study of OX40 agonist ivuxolimab in advanced cancers. Sampling of blood occurred at baseline, cycle 4 day 1, and cycle 7 day 1. Profiling relied on immunoSEQ multiplex PCR, and the TCRdb table lists in-frame clones only, not all of them. This sample has over 30,000 clones; 80% to 95% occur once, and the top ten carry around 4%. V trimming: 6 bases; J trimming: 9 bases; junction bases outside the gene matches: 16. The CDR3 sequence is 16 residues long. Germline CDR1 is MNHNY and CDR2 is SVGAGI (reference sequence). Comments on this clone: Antigen: not known.

Regarding the study as a whole: More expanded clones were found, on average, in CD8+ than in CD4+ T cells. Clones of CD4+ and CD8+ blood T cells grew by week 6 at doses of 0.1 to 3.0 mg/kg.

The rearrangement links TRBV6-6 to TRBJ2-1, with 8 bases aligning to TRBD2. The TCR was taken from an adult with an advanced solid tumor such as melanoma, head and neck, liver or kidney cancer. Material: CD4+ or CD8+ T cells sorted from blood, obtained in a trial of the OX40 agonist ivuxolimab. CDR3 nucleotides: TGTGCCAGCAGATCCCCCGGGGTGAGCGGGAGCGGTGAGCAGTTCTTC. Residues: CASRSPGVSGSGEQFF.